Here is one TCR beta chain with its context. Germline V gene sequence: CDR1 SGHNT, CDR2 YYREEE (reference sequence). The V end lost 2 bases, the J end lost 2 bases, and 10 bases lay between the germline ends. The CDR3 sequence is 14 residues long. The data originate from a study of blood T cell repertoires in COVID-19. Study-wide background: Sample material is recorded as cDNA or gDNA derived from T cells, B-cell-depleted T cells, or PBMCs.

In the study's own analysis: Estimated nucleated cell counts came from reference gene primer amplification. TCRdb's table, derived via immunoSEQ multiplex PCR, lists solely in-frame clones and lacks some. V, J and clone size are those of that table, while D and trimming were read from the DNA. The data contain around 330,000 clones, around 89% of them seen just once; the ten biggest clones take up 4%. Specimen: peripheral blood. J is TRBJ1-1 and V is TRBV5-4, with D uncertain. The clonotype was recovered from a woman aged 50 to 65 with active or convalescent COVID-19. CDR3 amino acids: CASSLLDFNTEAFF. The CDR3 DNA reads as TGTGCCAGCAGCTTATTAGATTTTAACACTGAAGCTTTCTTT. Filled out from reference TRBV5-4 and TRBJ1-1, the complete variable domain reads ETGVTQSPTHLIKTRGQQVTLRCSSQSGHNTVSWYQQALGQGPQFIFQYYREEENGRGNFPPRFSGLQFPNYSSELNVNALELDDSALYLCASSLLDFNTEAFFGQGTRLTVV.